The source of this TCR beta chain is a study of response to subunit inactivated influenza vaccine. TCRdb re-analysed the RT-PCR reads in MiXCR, keeping a single row per CDR3 protein. The sample holds some 600,000 distinct CDR3 sequences, approximately 14% seen once. This clonotype was observed a handful of times. Antigen: not known. This CDR3 contains 16 residues. CDR1 and CDR2 from the germline V gene are MNHEY and SVGEGT. Deletions cut 2 bases from V and 2 bases from J, with 14 bases between. Overall study results and limits: Authors suggested that a seasonal influenza vaccination recruits few new T cells each time.

The chain is built from TRBV6-2 or TRBV6-3 and TRBJ2-3; TRBD1 is a possible D gene (6 bases). The sample in question was PBMCs from blood, obtained 14 to 15 days before vaccination. The sequence was obtained from a middle-aged man who received an inactivated influenza vaccine. The CDR3 sequence is CASSYPRGELTDTQYF. The CDR3 coding sequence is TGTGCCAGCAGTTACCCCAGGGGAGAGCTCACAGATACGCAGTATTTT.